The rows below give T cell receptor beta chains drawn from one sample of a study of T cell changes during pregnancy in multiple sclerosis. Using immunoSEQ multiplex PCR, the repertoire was profiled, and TCRdb retains in-frame clones only, with some absent. The data show about 46,000 clones, with about 92% seen just once and 2% to 2.5% held by the top ten. The sample consisted of peripheral blood, taken in the third trimester of pregnancy. These receptors came from a female donor with multiple sclerosis, enrolled in a pregnancy study. Each CDR3 is given with its conserved first and last residue. D genes are given only for firm matches. Not every row has a clone size; where given, it reads once, few, many or a size class.

J,size,D,V,DNA,CDR3
TRBJ2-7,.,.,TRBV13,TGTGCCAGCAGTTTCAGGACTGGCGGCTACGAGCAGTACTTC,CASSFRTGGYEQYF
TRBJ1-5,once,.,TRBV30,TGTGCCTGGAGATACGAGGACAGTCATAATCAGCCCCAGCATTTT,CAWRYEDSHNQPQHF
TRBJ2-2,.,TRBD2,TRBV27,TGTGCCAGCAGAACTCTAGCGGAAAACACCGGGGAGCTGTTTTTT,CASRTLAENTGELFF
TRBJ2-1,.,TRBD1,TRBV6-4,TGTGCCAGAAGAAGGACGGACAGGGGTATAGATGAGCAGTTCTTC,CARRRTDRGIDEQFF
TRBJ2-3,once,.,TRBV27,TGTGCCACCATAGGGGGTAGGGAAGCAGATACGCAGTATTTT,CATIGGREADTQYF
TRBJ1-1,.,.,TRBV29-1,TGCAGCGTGTCTCACAGGGAGGGCACTGAAGCTTTCTTT,CSVSHREGTEAFF
TRBJ2-3,.,.,TRBV9,TGTGCCAGCAGCGTCAGACTAGATCGGGCAGATACGCAGTATTTT,CASSVRLDRADTQYF
TRBJ2-1,.,.,TRBV19,TGTGCCAGTAGTAAGACTAGGGCGACTGAGGAGCAGTTCTTC,CASSKTRATEEQFF
TRBJ2-3,.,TRBD2,TRBV11-2,TGTGCCAGCAGCGCAACTAGCGGGAGCCTAACAGATACGCAGTATTTT,CASSATSGSLTDTQYF
TRBJ2-7,.,.,TRBV15,TGTGCCACCAGCACCGACCAGGGGTTTCGCTCCTACGAGCAGTACTTC,CATSTDQGFRSYEQYF
TRBJ2-1,.,.,TRBV6-5,TGTGCCAGCAGTTACTTGACTGCCTCCTACAATGAGCAGTTCTTC,CASSYLTASYNEQFF
TRBJ2-3,.,.,TRBV5-5,TGTGCCAGCAGCCAAAGGACTACACAAGCCGGAGGCACAGATACGCAGTATTTT,CASSQRTTQAGGTDTQYF
TRBJ1-2,once,TRBD1,TRBV29-1,TGCAGCGTTGAGAGGACAGGCGGCAACGGTGGCTACACCTTC,CSVERTGGNGGYTF
TRBJ2-1,.,.,TRBV27,TGTGCCAGCAGTCGACTGAGCTCCTACAATGAGCAGTTCTTC,CASSRLSSYNEQFF
TRBJ2-1,.,.,TRBV7-6,TGTGCCAGCAGCTTAGCTGGGACTGCAAATGAGCAGTTCTTC,CASSLAGTANEQFF
TRBJ1-2,.,.,TRBV5-1,TGCGCCAGCAGCTTCAATACAGGGCATGATGGCTACACCTTC,CASSFNTGHDGYTF
TRBJ1-1,.,TRBD1,TRBV7-2,TGTGCCAGCAGCTACGCCGGGACAGGGGGCACTGAAGCTTTCTTT,CASSYAGTGGTEAFF
TRBJ2-7,.,TRBD1,TRBV4-3,TGCGCCAGCAGCCAAGAACGTGGACAGGGGTACGAGCAGTACTTC,CASSQERGQGYEQYF
TRBJ2-1,.,TRBD2,TRBV29-1,TGCAGCGTTCGACTAGCGTCAGTATATGAGCAGTTCTTC,CSVRLASVYEQFF
TRBJ2-1,.,.,TRBV27,TGTGCCAGCAGTTTATTGGGCAGGGAGGATGAGCAGTTCTTC,CASSLLGREDEQFF
TRBJ2-7,.,.,TRBV29-1,TGCAGCGTTCAGGTAGCCTACGAGCAGTACTTC,CSVQVAYEQYF
TRBJ2-1,.,.,TRBV10-2,TGCGCCAGCGAGGGGGTCACCTACAATGAGCAGTTCTTC,CASEGVTYNEQFF
TRBJ2-7,few,TRBD2,TRBV5-5,TGTGCCAGCAGCTTAGCGGGAGAAGACTACGAGCAGTACTTC,CASSLAGEDYEQYF
TRBJ2-6,.,TRBD1,TRBV7-2,TGTGCCAGCAGCCGTGACAGGGCAGGGGCCAACGTCCTGACTTTC,CASSRDRAGANVLTF
TRBJ2-3,.,TRBD2,TRBV27,TGTGCCAGCAGTTCACAACTAGCGACCACAGATACGCAGTATTTT,CASSSQLATTDTQYF
TRBJ1-4,.,.,TRBV27,TGTGCCACCAAACCGACAGGCGTATATGAAAAACTGTTTTTT,CATKPTGVYEKLFF
TRBJ1-4,.,TRBD1,TRBV12-5,TGTGCTAGTGGTTACACCCAAGGGACAGCAACTAATGAAAAACTGTTTTTT,CASGYTQGTATNEKLFF
TRBJ2-5,.,TRBD2,TRBV5-4,TGTGCCAGCAGCTTGCCGGGACTAGCGGGAAGTGAGACCCAGTACTTC,CASSLPGLAGSETQYF
TRBJ1-1,once,.,TRBV7-3,TGTGCCAGCAGTAAAGAGTTGAACACTGAAGCTTTCTTT,CASSKELNTEAFF
TRBJ2-5,.,.,TRBV7-2,TGTGCCAGCAGCTTAAAGTTGGGCATAGAGACCCAGTACTTC,CASSLKLGIETQYF
TRBJ2-2,.,TRBD1,TRBV2,TGTGCCACCCGACAGGGTGCGACCGGGGAGCTGTTTTTT,CATRQGATGELFF
TRBJ1-1,.,.,TRBV7-9,TGTGCCAGCAGCTTACAGGGAAACACTGAAGCTTTCTTT,CASSLQGNTEAFF
TRBJ1-2,.,.,TRBV7-9,TGTGCCAGCAGCTTAGGGCAGGGGACTAACTATGGCTACACCTTC,CASSLGQGTNYGYTF
TRBJ2-1,.,TRBD2,TRBV28,TGTGCCAGCAGCCGCCTTCTGGGGTTAGCGGGAGGGGGACATGATGAGCAGTTCTTC,CASSRLLGLAGGGHDEQFF
TRBJ1-1,.,.,TRBV7-9,TGTGCCAGCAGCGACTCCCGGGTGAGCACTGAAGCTTTCTTT,CASSDSRVSTEAFF
TRBJ1-2,.,.,TRBV28,TGTGCCAGCAGTGCCGTCACGACTTCTTTCTATGGCTACACCTTC,CASSAVTTSFYGYTF
TRBJ2-1,.,.,TRBV2,TGTGCCAGCAGTCCCAGTACGTACAATGAGCAGTTCTTC,CASSPSTYNEQFF
TRBJ2-3,.,.,TRBV5-4,TGTGCCAGCAGCTTGGTACTAGACACAGATACGCAGTATTTT,CASSLVLDTDTQYF
TRBJ2-7,.,.,TRBV25-1,TGTGCCAGCAGTGGTTACAGGGAACCCTACGAGCAGTACTTC,CASSGYREPYEQYF
TRBJ2-5,.,TRBD2,TRBV12-5,TGTGCTAGTGGTCCCGGGACTAGCGGGAGTCAGGAGACCCAGTACTTC,CASGPGTSGSQETQYF
TRBJ1-2,.,.,TRBV28,TGTGCCAGCAGTTTAATCGGGGGGCCCTATGGCTACACCTTC,CASSLIGGPYGYTF
TRBJ2-3,.,TRBD2,TRBV19,TGTGCCAGTACCGATACAGTGGGCGGGAGGGCCGATACGCAGTATTTT,CASTDTVGGRADTQYF
TRBJ2-5,.,.,TRBV28,TGTGCCAGCAGCAGGGGAATTGAAGAGACCCAGTACTTC,CASSRGIEETQYF
TRBJ1-1,once,.,TRBV2,TGTGCCAGCAGTGAAGCACTGGGGGGGACTGAAGCTTTCTTT,CASSEALGGTEAFF
TRBJ1-3,.,.,TRBV19,TGTGCCAGTATTGATCCGGTCCTAACTGGAAACACCATATATTTT,CASIDPVLTGNTIYF
TRBJ2-7,.,.,TRBV4-3,TGCGCCAGCAGCCCACACAGAGATGTAGAGTACGAGCAGTACTTC,CASSPHRDVEYEQYF
TRBJ1-1,.,.,TRBV9,TGTGCCAGCAGCGTCTTCGACAGGCCCAACTTTGGAGCTTTCTTT,CASSVFDRPNFGAFF
TRBJ2-5,.,TRBD2,TRBV28,TGTGCCAGCAGGGCTGGGAGTAGCGGGAGTGAGGAGACCCAGTACTTC,CASRAGSSGSEETQYF
TRBJ1-2,.,TRBD1,TRBV27,TGTGCCAGCAGTTTGACAGGGGTGGGCTATGGCTACACCTTC,CASSLTGVGYGYTF
TRBJ2-2,.,TRBD1,TRBV27,TGTGCCAGCAGTTTTCAGGGGGCCGGGGAGCTGTTTTTT,CASSFQGAGELFF
TRBJ2-3,.,TRBD2,TRBV19,TGTGCCAGTAGTCCTGGCGGGAGGGCCAAGGGTACGCAGTATTTT,CASSPGGRAKGTQYF